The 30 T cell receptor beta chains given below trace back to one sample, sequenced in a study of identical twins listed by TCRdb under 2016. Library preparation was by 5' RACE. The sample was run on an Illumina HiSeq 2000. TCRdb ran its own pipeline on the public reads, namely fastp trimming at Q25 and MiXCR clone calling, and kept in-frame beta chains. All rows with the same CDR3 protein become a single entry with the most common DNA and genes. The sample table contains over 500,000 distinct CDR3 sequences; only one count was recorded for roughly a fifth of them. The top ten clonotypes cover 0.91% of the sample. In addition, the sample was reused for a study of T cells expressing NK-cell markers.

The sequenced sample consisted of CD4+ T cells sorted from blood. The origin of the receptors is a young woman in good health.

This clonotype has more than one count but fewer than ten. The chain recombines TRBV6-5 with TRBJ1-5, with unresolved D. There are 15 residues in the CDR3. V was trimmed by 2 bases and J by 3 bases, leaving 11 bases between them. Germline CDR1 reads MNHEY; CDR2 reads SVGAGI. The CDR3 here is CASSYGGRDNQPQHF. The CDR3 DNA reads TGTGCCAGCAGTTACGGCGGACGGGACAATCAGCCCCAGCATTTT.

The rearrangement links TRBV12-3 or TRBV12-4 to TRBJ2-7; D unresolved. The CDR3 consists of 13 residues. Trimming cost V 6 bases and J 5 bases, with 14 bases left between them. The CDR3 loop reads CASSPRVVHEQYF. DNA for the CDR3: TGTGCCAGCAGCCCCCGAGTGGTCCACGAGCAGTACTTC.

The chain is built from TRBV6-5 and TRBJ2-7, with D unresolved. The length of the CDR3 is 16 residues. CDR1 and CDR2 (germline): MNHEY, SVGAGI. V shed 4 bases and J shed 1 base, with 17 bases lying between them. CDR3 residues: CASSLTAVRSSYEQYF. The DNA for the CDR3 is TGTGCCAGCAGTTTAACGGCGGTCCGGTCGTCCTACGAGCAGTACTTC.

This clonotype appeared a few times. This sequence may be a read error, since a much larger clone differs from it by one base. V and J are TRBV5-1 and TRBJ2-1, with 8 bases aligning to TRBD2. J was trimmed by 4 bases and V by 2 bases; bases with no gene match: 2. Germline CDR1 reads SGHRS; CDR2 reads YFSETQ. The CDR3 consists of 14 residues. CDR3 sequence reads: CASSLAGEYNEQFF. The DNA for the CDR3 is TGCGCCAGCAGCTTAGCGGGAGAGTACAATGAGCAGTTCTTC.

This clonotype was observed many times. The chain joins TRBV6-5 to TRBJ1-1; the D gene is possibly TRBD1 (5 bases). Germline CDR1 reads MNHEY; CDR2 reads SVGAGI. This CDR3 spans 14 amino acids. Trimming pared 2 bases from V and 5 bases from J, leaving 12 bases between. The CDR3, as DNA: TGTGCCAGCAGTTACAGAACGGGGGAGACTGAAGCTTTCTTT. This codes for CASSYRTGETEAFF.

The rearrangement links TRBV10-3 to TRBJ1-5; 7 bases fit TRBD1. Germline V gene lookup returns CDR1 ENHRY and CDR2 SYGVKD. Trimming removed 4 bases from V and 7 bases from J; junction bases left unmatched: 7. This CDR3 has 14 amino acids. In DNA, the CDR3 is TGTGCCATCAGTGGGGGAGGGGGCCGGCAGCCCCAGCATTTT. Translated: CAISGGGGRQPQHF.

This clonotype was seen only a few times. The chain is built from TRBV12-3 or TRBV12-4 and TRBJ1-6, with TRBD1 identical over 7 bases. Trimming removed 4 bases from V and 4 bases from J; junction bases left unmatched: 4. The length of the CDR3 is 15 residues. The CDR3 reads CASSSGQPYNSPLHF. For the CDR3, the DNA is TGTGCCAGCAGTTCGGGACAGCCGTATAATTCACCCCTCCACTTT.

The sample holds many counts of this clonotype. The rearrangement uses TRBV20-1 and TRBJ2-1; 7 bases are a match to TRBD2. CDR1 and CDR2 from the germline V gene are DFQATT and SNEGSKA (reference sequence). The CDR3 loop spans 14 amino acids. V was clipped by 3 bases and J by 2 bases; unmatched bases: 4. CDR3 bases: TGCAGTGCTAGGACTAGCCTTCCCTACAATGAGCAGTTCTTC. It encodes CSARTSLPYNEQFF.

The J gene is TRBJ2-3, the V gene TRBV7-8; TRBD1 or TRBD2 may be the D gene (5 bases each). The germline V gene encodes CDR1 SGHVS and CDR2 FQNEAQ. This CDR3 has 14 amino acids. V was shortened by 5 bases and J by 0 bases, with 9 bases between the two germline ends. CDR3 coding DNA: TGTGCCAGCAGCCGGGACCCTAGCACAGATACGCAGTATTTT. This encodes CASSRDPSTDTQYF.

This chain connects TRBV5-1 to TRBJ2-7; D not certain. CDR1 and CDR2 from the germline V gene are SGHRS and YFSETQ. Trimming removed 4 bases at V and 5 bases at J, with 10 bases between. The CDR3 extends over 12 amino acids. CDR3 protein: CASSGVADEQYF. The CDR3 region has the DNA TGCGCCAGCAGCGGTGTCGCGGACGAGCAGTACTTC.

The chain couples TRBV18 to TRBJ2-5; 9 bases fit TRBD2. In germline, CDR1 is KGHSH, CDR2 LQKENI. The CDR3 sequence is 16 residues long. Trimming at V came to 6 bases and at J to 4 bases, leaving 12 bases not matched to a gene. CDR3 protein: CASSPLAGVRGETQYF. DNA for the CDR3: TGTGCCAGCTCTCCTTTAGCGGGAGTGAGGGGAGAGACCCAGTACTTC.

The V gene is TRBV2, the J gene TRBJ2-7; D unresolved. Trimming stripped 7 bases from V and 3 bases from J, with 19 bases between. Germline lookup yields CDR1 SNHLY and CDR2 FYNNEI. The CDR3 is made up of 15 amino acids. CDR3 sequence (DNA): TGTGCCAGCACCCTCGGCCTCCCAAGGGTCTACGAGCAGTACTTC. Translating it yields CASTLGLPRVYEQYF.

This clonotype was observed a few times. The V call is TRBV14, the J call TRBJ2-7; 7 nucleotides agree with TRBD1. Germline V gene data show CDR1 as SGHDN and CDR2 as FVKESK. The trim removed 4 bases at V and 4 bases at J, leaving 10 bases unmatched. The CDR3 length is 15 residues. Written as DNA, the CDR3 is TGTGCCAGCAGCCCCTACCTGGGACAGAGATACGAGCAGTACTTC. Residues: CASSPYLGQRYEQYF.

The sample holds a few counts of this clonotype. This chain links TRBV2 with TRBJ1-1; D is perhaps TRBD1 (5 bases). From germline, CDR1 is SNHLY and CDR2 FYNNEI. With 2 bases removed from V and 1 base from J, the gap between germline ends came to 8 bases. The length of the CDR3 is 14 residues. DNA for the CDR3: TGTGCCAGCAGTGAATGGCAGGGGAACACTGAAGCTTTCTTT. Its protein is CASSEWQGNTEAFF.

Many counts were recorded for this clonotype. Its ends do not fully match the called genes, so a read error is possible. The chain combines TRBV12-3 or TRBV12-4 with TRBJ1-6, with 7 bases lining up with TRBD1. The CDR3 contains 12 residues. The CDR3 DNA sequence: TGTGCCAGCAGATTAGAGACAGGGTCCCTCCACTTT. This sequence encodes CASRLETGSLHF.

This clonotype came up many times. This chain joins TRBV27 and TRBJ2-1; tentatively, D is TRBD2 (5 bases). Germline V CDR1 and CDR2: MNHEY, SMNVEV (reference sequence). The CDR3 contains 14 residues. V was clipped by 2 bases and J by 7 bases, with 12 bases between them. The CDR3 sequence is CASSLNSVSNEQFF. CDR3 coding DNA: TGTGCCAGCAGTTTAAATAGCGTCTCAAATGAGCAGTTCTTC.

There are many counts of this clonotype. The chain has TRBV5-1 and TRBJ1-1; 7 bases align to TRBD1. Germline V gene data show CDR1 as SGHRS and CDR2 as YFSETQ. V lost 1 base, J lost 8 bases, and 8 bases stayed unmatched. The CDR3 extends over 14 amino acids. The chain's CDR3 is CASSLTGQVTEAFF. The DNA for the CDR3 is TGCGCCAGCAGCTTGACCGGACAGGTCACAGAAGCTTTCTTT.

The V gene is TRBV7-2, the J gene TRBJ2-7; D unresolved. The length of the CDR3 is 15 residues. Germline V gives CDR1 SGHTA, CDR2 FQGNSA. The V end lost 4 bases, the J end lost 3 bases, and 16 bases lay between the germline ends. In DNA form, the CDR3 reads TGTGCCAGCAGCTATGTATTGTCCTCGATCTACGAGCAGTACTTC. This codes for CASSYVLSSIYEQYF.

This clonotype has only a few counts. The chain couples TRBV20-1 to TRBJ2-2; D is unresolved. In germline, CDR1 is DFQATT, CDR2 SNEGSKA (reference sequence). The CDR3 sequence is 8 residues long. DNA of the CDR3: TGCCCGAGGGGGGAGCTGTTTTTT. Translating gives CPRGELFF.

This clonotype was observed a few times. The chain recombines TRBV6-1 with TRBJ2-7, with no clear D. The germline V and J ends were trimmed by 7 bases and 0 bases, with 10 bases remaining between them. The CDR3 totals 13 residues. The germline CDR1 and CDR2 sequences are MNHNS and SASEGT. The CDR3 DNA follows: TGTGCCAGCATGGAGACTGTCTCCTACGAGCAGTACTTC. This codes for CASMETVSYEQYF.

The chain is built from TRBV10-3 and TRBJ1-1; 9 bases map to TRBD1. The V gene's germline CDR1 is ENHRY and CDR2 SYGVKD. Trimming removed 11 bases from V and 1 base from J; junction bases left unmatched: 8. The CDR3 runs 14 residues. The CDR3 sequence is CAVGLGQGNTEAFF. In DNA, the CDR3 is TGTGCCGTTGGCTTGGGACAGGGGAACACTGAAGCTTTCTTT.

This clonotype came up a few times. Here the CDR3 DNA reads TGTGCCAGCAGAGGTGGATTGAACACCGGGGAGCTGTTTTTT. As protein: CASRGGLNTGELFF. This sequence joins TRBV7-2 and TRBJ2-2; D unresolved. This CDR3 is built from 14 residues. CDR1 SGHTA and CDR2 FQGNSA come from the germline V gene. V lost 6 bases and J lost 1, with 9 bases in between. Full variable domain (missing parts from reference TRBV7-2 and TRBJ2-2): GAGVSQSPSNKVTEKGKDVELRCDPISGHTALYWYRQSLGQGLEFLIYFQGNSAPDKSGLPSDRFSAERTGGSVSTLTIQRTQQEDSAVYLCASRGGLNTGELFFGEGSRLTVL.

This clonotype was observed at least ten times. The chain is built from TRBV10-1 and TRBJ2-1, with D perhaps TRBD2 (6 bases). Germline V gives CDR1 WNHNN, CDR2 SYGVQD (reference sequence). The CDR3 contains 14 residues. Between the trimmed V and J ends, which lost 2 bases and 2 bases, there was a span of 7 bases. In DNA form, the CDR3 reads TGCGCCAGCAGTGAGGGGGGGACCTACAATGAGCAGTTCTTC. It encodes CASSEGGTYNEQFF.

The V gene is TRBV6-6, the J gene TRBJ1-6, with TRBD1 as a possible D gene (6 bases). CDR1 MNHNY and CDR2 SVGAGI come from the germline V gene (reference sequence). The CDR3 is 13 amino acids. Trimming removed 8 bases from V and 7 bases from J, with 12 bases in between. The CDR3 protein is CASEGGPNSPLHF. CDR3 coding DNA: TGTGCCAGCGAGGGGGGTCCGAATTCACCCCTCCACTTT.

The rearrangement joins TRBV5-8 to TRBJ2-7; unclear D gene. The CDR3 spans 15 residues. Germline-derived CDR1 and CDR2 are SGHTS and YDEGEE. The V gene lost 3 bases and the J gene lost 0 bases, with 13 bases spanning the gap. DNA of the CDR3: TGTGCCAGCAGCTCGTGGACGGAATCCTCCTACGAGCAGTACTTC. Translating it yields CASSSWTESSYEQYF.

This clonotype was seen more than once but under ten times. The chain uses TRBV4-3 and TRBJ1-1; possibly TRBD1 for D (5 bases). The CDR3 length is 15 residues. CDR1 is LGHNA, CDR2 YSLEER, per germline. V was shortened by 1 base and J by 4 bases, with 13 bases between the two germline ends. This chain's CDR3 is CASSQGSGTFTEAFF. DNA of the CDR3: TGCGCCAGCAGCCAAGGCTCCGGGACCTTCACTGAAGCTTTCTTT.

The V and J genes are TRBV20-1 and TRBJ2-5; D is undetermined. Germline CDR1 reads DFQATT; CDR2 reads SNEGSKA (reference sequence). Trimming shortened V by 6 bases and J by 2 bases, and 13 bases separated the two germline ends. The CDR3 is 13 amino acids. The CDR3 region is CSAVLGMQETQYF. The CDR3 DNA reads TGCAGTGCCGTTCTAGGGATGCAAGAGACCCAGTACTTC.

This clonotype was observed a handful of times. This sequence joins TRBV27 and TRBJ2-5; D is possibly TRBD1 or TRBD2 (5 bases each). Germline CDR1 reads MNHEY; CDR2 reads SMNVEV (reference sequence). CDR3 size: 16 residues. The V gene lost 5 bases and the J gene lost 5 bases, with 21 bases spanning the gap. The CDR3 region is CASSRFSGTPAETQYF. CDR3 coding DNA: TGTGCCAGCAGTCGGTTTTCCGGGACCCCCGCCGAGACCCAGTACTTC.

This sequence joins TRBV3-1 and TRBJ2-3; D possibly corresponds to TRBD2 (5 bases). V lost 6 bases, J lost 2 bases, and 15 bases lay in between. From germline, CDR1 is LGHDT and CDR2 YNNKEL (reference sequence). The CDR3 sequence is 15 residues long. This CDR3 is CASSSPGFYTDTQYF. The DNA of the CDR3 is TGTGCCAGCAGTTCCCCGGGATTTTACACAGATACGCAGTATTTT.

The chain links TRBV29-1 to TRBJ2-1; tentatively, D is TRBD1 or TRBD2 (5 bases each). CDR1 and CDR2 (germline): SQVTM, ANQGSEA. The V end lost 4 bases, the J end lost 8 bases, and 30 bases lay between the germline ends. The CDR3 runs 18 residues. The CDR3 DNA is TGCAGCGTTGGAGAGGGGCTTGTTAGCACAAATCGCAGGGATGAGCAGTTCTTC. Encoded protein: CSVGEGLVSTNRRDEQFF.